This TCR beta chain was sequenced for a study of shared clonotypes between healthy human individuals. About the research overall: Sampling drew on donors who were two women and a few men aged 18 to 49.

Deep-level running was used for the assay. Genomic DNA per cell subset filled all wells of several immunoSEQ plates. TCRdb keeps only in-frame clones here, not all; method: immunoSEQ multiplex PCR. Of 450,000 to 500,000 clones in the sample, roughly 80% were seen once. Trimming cost V 5 bases and J 2 bases, with 16 bases left between them. This CDR3 spans 15 amino acids. The germline V gene encodes CDR1 SEHNR and CDR2 FQNEAQ (reference sequence). This clone has more than one count but fewer than ten. Every donor, a Caucasian adult, lived in Nashville, Tennessee. The chain uses TRBV7-9 and TRBJ2-7, with a tentative D call TRBD1 (5 bases). The receptor comes from a woman aged 40 to 50 in good health. Some clones in this sample may be carry-over from other donors' samples. Sequenced input: PBMCs. CDR3 nucleotides: TGTGCCAGCAGCCACAACGTTGAGACAGCCTACGAGCAGTACTTC. Protein: CASSHNVETAYEQYF.